The T cell receptor beta chain described here comes from a study of blood T cell repertoires in COVID-19. Study summary: Acute and convalescent COVID-19 specimens originated in the United States, Italy and Spain. The analysed material was cDNA or gDNA that came from T cells, B-cell-depleted T cells, or PBMCs.

Per the study methods: The authors estimated nucleated cell counts from reference gene primer amplification. The repertoire was sequenced with immunoSEQ multiplex PCR; TCRdb's copy has only in-frame clones and lacks some. V, J and clone size are taken as reported in that table, and D and trimming were inferred from the DNA itself. The repertoire holds some 55,000 clones, with just over 90% as singletons. From germline, CDR1 is ENHRY and CDR2 SYGVKD. Trimming removed 2 bases from V and 12 bases from J, with 13 bases in between. This CDR3 contains 12 residues. The chain combines TRBV10-3 with TRBJ1-1; tentatively, D is TRBD1 (6 bases). Sequencing was done on a sample of peripheral blood. This receptor was obtained from a woman aged 35 to 49 with active COVID-19. CDR3 DNA sequence: TGTGCCATCAGTGAGCTAGCGGGACAAACTTTCTTT. The encoded protein is CAISELAGQTFF.